Shown below are 12 T cell receptor beta chains from a single sample sequenced in a study of regulatory T cells in long-lasting Graves disease. In building TCR beta libraries, iRepertoire HTBI primers were used together with Arm-PCR of CDR3 regions. Each CDR3 protein is one row after TCRdb ran MiXCR on the multiplex PCR reads. The sample contains 550,000 to 600,000 distinct CDR3 sequences, about 16% of which appear only once. Time point defined: newly diagnosed GD, antithyroid drugs for less than 3 months. PBMCs were the source of the RNA used for TCR sequencing. The sample was also reused in another study, on T cells in Graves' hyperthyroidism and ophthalmopathy.

The source material was peripheral blood mononuclear cells (PBMCs), sampled at new diagnosis, from a patient treated with antithyroid drugs. These receptors were obtained from a man aged 18 to 29 with Graves disease.

This clonotype was seen only once. DNA for the CDR3: TGTGCCAGTAGTACTCGGAGGGATAGCGGGAGGGCTAGCACAGATACGCAGTATTTT. Protein sequence: CASSTRRDSGRASTDTQYF. This rearrangement joins TRBV19 to TRBJ2-3; 11 bases line up with TRBD2. The CDR3 is made up of 19 amino acids. CDR1 and CDR2 (germline): LNHDA, SQIVND (reference sequence). Trimming cost V 4 bases and J 0 bases; bases outside gene matches: 12.

This clonotype was counted only a few times. The V gene is TRBV4-2, the J gene TRBJ1-4, with TRBD1 matching 8 bases. Germline-derived CDR1 and CDR2 are LGHNA and YNFKEQ. This CDR3 comprises 16 residues. J gave up 8 bases and V 1 base, and 9 bases lay outside the gene matches. For the CDR3, the DNA is TGTGCCAGCAGCCAAGGTCCCGGACAGGGAGGGGAAAAACTGTTTTTT. Its protein is CASSQGPGQGGEKLFF.

This clonotype was seen more than once but under ten times. This sequence joins TRBV30 and TRBJ2-7, with 9 bases matching TRBD1. V shed 0 bases and J 2 bases; nucleotides not matched to a gene: 5. Germline values: CDR1 GTSNPN, CDR2 SVGIG (reference sequence). The CDR3 extends over 15 amino acids. The chain's CDR3 is CAWSVPGQGAYEQYF. CDR3 bases: TGTGCCTGGAGTGTACCGGGACAGGGTGCCTACGAGCAGTACTTC.

The J gene is TRBJ2-1, the V gene TRBV20-1; D possibly uses TRBD1 or TRBD2 (5 bases each). Germline CDR1 is DFQATT and CDR2 is SNEGSKA (reference sequence). V was cut by 6 bases and J by 2 bases, with 14 bases left in between. This CDR3 has 14 residues. CDR3: CSALRDPAYNEQFF. CDR3 nucleotide sequence: TGCAGTGCCCTCCGGGACCCTGCCTACAATGAGCAGTTCTTC.

There are many counts of this clonotype. The CDR3 sequence is CASSWTSGETQYF. For the CDR3, the DNA is TGTGCCAGCAGCTGGACTAGCGGGGAGACCCAGTACTTC. The chain has TRBV27 and TRBJ2-5; 11 positions agree with TRBD2. CDR3 size: 13 residues. V gave up 6 bases and J gave up 5 bases; unmatched junction bases: 2. CDR1 is MNHEY and CDR2 is SMNVEV in the germline V gene (reference sequence).

CDR3 region: CASRIDRTVPEAFF. The CDR3 DNA reads TGTGCCAGCAGAATCGACCGGACAGTTCCTGAAGCTTTCTTT. The rearrangement joins TRBV27 to TRBJ1-1, with D possibly matching TRBD1 (6 bases). CDR3 size: 14 residues. V lost 6 bases to trimming and J lost 6 bases, with 17 bases between them. Germline-derived CDR1 and CDR2 are MNHEY and SMNVEV (reference sequence).

Ten or more counts support this clonotype. V usage is TRBV13 and J usage is TRBJ2-3; D unresolved. Germline values: CDR1 PRHDT, CDR2 FYEKMQ (reference sequence). The V gene lost 5 bases and the J gene lost 2 bases, with 5 bases spanning the gap. The CDR3 has 12 amino acids. The CDR3 nucleotides are TGTGCCAGCAGCCGACACACAGATACGCAGTATTTT. Its protein product is CASSRHTDTQYF.

This clonotype was seen at least ten times. The CDR3 sequence is CASSQGGQPQETQYF. The CDR3 bases are TGTGCCAGCAGCCAAGGGGGACAGCCCCAAGAGACCCAGTACTTC. The chain uses TRBV3-1 and TRBJ2-5; 7 bases align to TRBD1. The length of the CDR3 is 15 residues. V trimming: 1 base; J trimming: 1 base; junction bases outside the gene matches: 3. Germline loops: CDR1 LGHDT, CDR2 YNNKEL (reference sequence).

This clonotype turned up a few times. V usage is TRBV4-1 and J usage is TRBJ2-7, with a possible D match to TRBD1 (5 bases). Germline-derived CDR1 and CDR2 are MGHRA and YSYEKL. The CDR3 length is 16 residues. Trimming left V 6 bases short and J 0 bases short, with 18 bases between. The CDR3: CASRSVGDGGSYEQYF. The CDR3 DNA follows: TGCGCCAGCAGGTCAGTAGGGGATGGTGGCTCCTACGAGCAGTACTTC.

There are a few counts of this clonotype. CDR3 nucleotide sequence: TGTGCCAGCAGGTTGATACCCGGGACTAGCGGGAGTAACCCCGGGGAGCTGTTTTTT. Amino acid sequence: CASRLIPGTSGSNPGELFF. V is TRBV6-2 or TRBV6-3 and J is TRBJ2-2, with 14 bases that match TRBD2. The germline V gene encodes CDR1 MNHEY and CDR2 SVGEGT. The CDR3 is 19 residues long. Trimming at V came to 6 bases and at J to 6 bases, leaving 15 bases not matched to a gene.

The V call is TRBV6-1, the J call TRBJ2-1, with D hard to call. The V end was cut by 4 bases, the J end by 5 bases, with 12 bases between. This CDR3 comprises 14 residues. Germline V CDR1 and CDR2: MNHNS, SASEGT. The CDR3 reads CASSGQEIHNEQFF. The CDR3 coding sequence is TGTGCCAGCAGTGGCCAAGAAATACACAATGAGCAGTTCTTC.

This clonotype has a count of ten or more. This chain uses TRBV18 with TRBJ1-2; 11 bases align to TRBD1. The V gene's germline CDR1 is KGHSH and CDR2 LQKENI. V was pared by 4 bases and J by 3 bases, with 1 base of the junction left unmatched. The CDR3 totals 14 residues. The CDR3 DNA reads TGTGCCAGCTCACGGACAGGGGGCCACTATGGCTACACCTTC. Translation: CASSRTGGHYGYTF. Filled out from reference TRBV18 and TRBJ1-2, the complete variable domain reads NAGVMQNPRHLVRRRGQEARLRCSPMKGHSHVYWYRQLPEEGLKFMVYLQKENIIDESGMPKERFSAEFPKEGPSILRIQQVVRGDSAAYFCASSRTGGHYGYTFGSGTRLTVV.